These 2 T cell receptor beta chains were sequenced from one sample in a study of CD8 T cells in Susac syndrome. RNA was extracted with the RNeasy kit, and a quantity of about 0.45 to 1 ug was reverse transcribed using random hexamers. From the immunoSEQ multiplex PCR reads, TCRdb called clonotypes with MiXCR, one entry per CDR3 protein. There are tens of thousands of distinct CDR3 sequences in the sample; 90% to 95% occur only once, and less than 0.6% lies in the top ten. The source material was CD8+ T cells from PBMCs. Every receptor here comes from a human donor with multiple sclerosis.

V and J are TRBV2 and TRBJ1-1; TRBD1 agrees at 7 bases. This CDR3 region has 16 residues. The trim removed 0 bases at V and 5 bases at J, leaving 9 bases unmatched. CDR1 and CDR2 from the germline V gene are SNHLY and FYNNEI. The CDR3 nucleotides are TGTGCCAGCAGTGAAGCGTTTGACAGGGCAGAAACTGAAGCTTTCTTT. Protein sequence: CASSEAFDRAETEAFF.

The CDR3 sequence is CASSGRSGGFNQPQHF. CDR3 sequence (DNA): TGTGCCAGCAGTGGTCGTTCAGGGGGTTTCAATCAGCCCCAGCATTTT. The rearrangement uses TRBV2 and TRBJ1-5; TRBD1 agrees at 7 bases. The CDR3 is made up of 16 amino acids. Per the germline V gene, CDR1 is SNHLY and CDR2 is FYNNEI. V lost 4 bases and J lost 3; bases outside the gene matches: 9.